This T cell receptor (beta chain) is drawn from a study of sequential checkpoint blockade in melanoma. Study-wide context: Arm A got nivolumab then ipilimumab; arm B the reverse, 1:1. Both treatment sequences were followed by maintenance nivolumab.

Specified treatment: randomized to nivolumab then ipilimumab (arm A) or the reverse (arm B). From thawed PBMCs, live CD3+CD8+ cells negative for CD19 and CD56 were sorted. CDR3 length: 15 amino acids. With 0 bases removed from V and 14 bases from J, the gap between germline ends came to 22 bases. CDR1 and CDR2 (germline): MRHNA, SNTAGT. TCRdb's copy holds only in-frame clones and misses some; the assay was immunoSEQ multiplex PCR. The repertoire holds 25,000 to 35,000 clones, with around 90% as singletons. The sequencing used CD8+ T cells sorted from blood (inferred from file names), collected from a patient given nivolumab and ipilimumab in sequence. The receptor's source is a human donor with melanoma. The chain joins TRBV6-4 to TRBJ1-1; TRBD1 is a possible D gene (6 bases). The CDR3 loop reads CASSDSPGAAGRAFF. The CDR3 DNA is TGTGCCAGCAGTGACTCACCGGGGGCCGCAGGGAGGGCCTTCTTT.